Many counts were recorded for the clone carrying this T cell receptor (beta chain). The antigen is undetermined. The library protocol tagged each TCR cDNA with a unique molecular identifier. TCRdb passed the 5' RACE reads through MiXCR, listing each CDR3 protein once. In the table there are over 70,000 distinct CDR3 sequences, 8% to 9% of which are singletons. The time point was: blood at routine non-recurrence follow-up after resection. Whole RNA, which was extracted from tumor, nontumor lung tissue or frozen PBMC, was sequenced without any cell sorting. This record belongs to a study of spatial heterogeneity in lung cancer. Findings and limits, study-wide: Resection blood, more than follow-up blood, showed ubiquitous expanded tumor TCRs.

V lost 2 bases, J lost 4 bases, and 10 bases lay in between. The CDR3 is made up of 14 amino acids. The sequences come from PBMCs, collected at follow-up. V gene TRBV12-3 or TRBV12-4 combines with J gene TRBJ2-3; D perhaps matches TRBD2 (6 bases). The clonotype was recovered from a female donor with early-stage non-small cell lung cancer. This chain's CDR3 is CASSLLRDADTQYF. Written as DNA, the CDR3 is TGTGCCAGCAGTTTATTGCGGGACGCAGATACGCAGTATTTT.